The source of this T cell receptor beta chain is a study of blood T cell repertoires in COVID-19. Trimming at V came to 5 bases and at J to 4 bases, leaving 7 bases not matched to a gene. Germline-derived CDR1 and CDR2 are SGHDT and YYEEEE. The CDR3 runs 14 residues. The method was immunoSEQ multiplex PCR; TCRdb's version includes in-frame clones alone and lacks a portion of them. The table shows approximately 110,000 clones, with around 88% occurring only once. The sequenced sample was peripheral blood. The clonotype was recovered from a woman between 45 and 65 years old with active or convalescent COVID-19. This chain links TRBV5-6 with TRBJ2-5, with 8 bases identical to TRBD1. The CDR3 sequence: CASRPGGGGETQYF. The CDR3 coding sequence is TGTGCCAGCAGACCAGGGGGCGGAGGAGAGACCCAGTACTTC. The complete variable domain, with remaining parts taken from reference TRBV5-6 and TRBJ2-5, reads DAGVTQSPTHLIKTRGQQVTLRCSPKSGHDTVSWYQQALGQGPQFIFQYYEEEERQRGNFPDRFSGHQFPNYSSELNVNALLLGDSALYLCASRPGGGGETQYFGPGTRLLVL.